Listed below are T cell receptor beta chains from one sample, sequenced in a study of breast tumors, draining lymph nodes, adjacent tissues. TCRdb redid the calling of the multiplex PCR reads with MiXCR, one entry per CDR3 protein. The table shows approximately 180,000 distinct CDR3 sequences, with 33% occurring only once. Sequenced sample: axillary lymph node tissue. The receptors originated from a female donor with breast cancer. Some clones in this sample may be carry-over from other donors' samples. Each CDR3 is given with its conserved first and last residue. The D gene is left open where the match is weak. Not every row has a clone size; where given, it reads once, few, many or a size class.

d_call	v_call	j_call	clone_size	cdr3_aa	cdr3_nt
TRBD2	TRBV12-3/TRBV12-4	TRBJ2-3	many	CASSPGTSRVHTQYF	TGTGCCAGCAGCCCCGGGACTAGTAGGGTACATACGCAGTATTTT
TRBD1	TRBV5-8	TRBJ2-5	many	CASSRDSQETQYF	TGTGCCAGCAGCCGGGACAGCCAAGAGACCCAGTACTTC
-	TRBV5-1	TRBJ2-5	many	CASSSPPAGHMETQYF	TGCGCCAGCAGCTCACCCCCGGCAGGGCATATGGAGACCCAGTACTTC
TRBD2	TRBV5-1	TRBJ2-1	many	CASTTSGGYNEQFF	TGCGCCAGTACGACTAGCGGGGGCTACAATGAGCAGTTCTTC
-	TRBV6-6	TRBJ2-4	many	CASSYSGLGNIQYF	TGTGCCAGCAGTTACTCGGGACTCGGAAACATTCAGTACTTC
TRBD1	TRBV5-4	TRBJ2-3	many	CASSFSGGATDTQYF	TGTGCCAGCAGCTTTTCAGGGGGCGCGACAGATACGCAGTATTTT
-	TRBV5-1	TRBJ2-7	-	CASSLEGGAGRNEQYF	TGCGCCAGCAGCTTGGAAGGGGGCGCGGGAAGGAACGAGCAGTACTTC
-	TRBV12-3/TRBV12-4	TRBJ1-2	many	CASSARDRSHLGYTF	TGTGCCAGCAGTGCCCGGGACCGGTCCCACTTGGGCTACACCTTC
-	TRBV11-2	TRBJ1-2	many	CASSLRGHNYYGYTF	TGTGCCAGCAGCCTTAGAGGCCACAATTACTATGGCTACACCTTC
-	TRBV12-3/TRBV12-4	TRBJ2-7	many	CASGLREQYF	TGTGCCAGCGGTTTGCGGGAGCAGTACTTC
-	TRBV2	TRBJ1-6	once	CASHWQGFNSPLHF	TGTGCCAGCCATTGGCAGGGATTTAATTCACCCCTCCACTTT
TRBD2	TRBV28	TRBJ2-7	few	CASRTGLASHEQYF	TGTGCCAGCAGAACGGGACTAGCTTCCCACGAGCAGTACTTC
-	TRBV5-8	TRBJ2-3	many	CASSLAGSFTDTQYF	TGTGCCAGCAGCTTGGCCGGGAGCTTTACAGATACGCAGTATTTT
-	TRBV5-4	TRBJ2-3	many	CASSLAGTRFRDTQYF	TGTGCCAGCAGCTTGGCCGGGACTCGATTCAGAGATACGCAGTATTTT
-	TRBV27	TRBJ1-5	-	CASGPGGNQPQHF	TGTGCCAGCGGTCCGGGGGGCAATCAGCCCCAGCATTTT
-	TRBV6-1	TRBJ1-3	many	CASSESGRAGNTIYF	TGTGCCAGCAGTGAGAGCGGCAGGGCCGGAAACACCATATATTTT
TRBD1	TRBV5-1	TRBJ1-4	-	CASSLNLDRDEKLFF	TGCGCCAGCAGCTTGAATCTGGACAGGGATGAAAAACTGTTTTTT
TRBD2	TRBV7-2	TRBJ2-1	-	CASSFKPGLAGGNYNEQFF	TGTGCCAGCAGCTTTAAACCGGGACTAGCGGGAGGGAACTACAATGAGCAGTTCTTT
-	TRBV7-8	TRBJ1-5	many	CASSLTRGGAPDQPQHF	TGTGCCAGCAGCTTAACCCGGGGGGGGGCGCCGGACCAGCCCCAGCATTTT
-	TRBV27	TRBJ1-5	many	CASSPPGLGQPQHF	TGTGCCAGCAGTCCCCCGGGGCTAGGGCAGCCCCAGCATTTT
TRBD1	TRBV6-5	TRBJ2-2	many	CASSYSKGRGPNGELFF	TGTGCCAGCAGTTACTCGAAGGGCAGGGGGCCGAACGGGGAGCTGTTTTTT
TRBD2	TRBV12-3/TRBV12-4	TRBJ2-3	-	CASRPLAGSYNEQYF	TGTGCCAGCAGACCGCTAGCGGGTTCCTACAATGAGCAGTATTTT
TRBD1	TRBV20-1	TRBJ1-2	once	CSAPVVAGQGEWGYTF	TGCAGTGCTCCTGTGGTTGCCGGACAGGGAGAGTGGGGCTACACCTTC
-	TRBV15	TRBJ2-2	-	CATSREGEPNAGELFF	TGTGCCACCAGCAGAGAGGGTGAACCGAACGCCGGAGAGCTGTTTTTT
-	TRBV19	TRBJ2-1	many	CASSTQGAFHSYNEQFF	TGTGCCAGTAGTACCCAGGGAGCGTTCCATTCCTACAATGAGCAGTTCTTC
-	TRBV27	TRBJ1-5	many	CASRRGRNQPQHF	TGTGCCAGCAGGAGGGGAAGGAATCAGCCCCAGCATTTT
-	TRBV7-9	TRBJ2-2	-	CASSSTGTNPSRTRELFF	TGTGCCAGTAGCTCAACCGGGACAAACCCATCCCGCACCCGGGAGCTGTTTTTT
-	TRBV5-6	TRBJ2-1	many	CASSYTGNSVF	TGTGCCAGCAGCTACACAGGGAATTCGGTCTTC
TRBD1	TRBV5-6	TRBJ2-5	many	CASSHKTGGDETQYF	TGTGCCAGCAGCCACAAGACAGGGGGCGACGAGACCCAGTACTTC
-	TRBV10-3	TRBJ2-7	many	CAISERGSYEQYF	TGTGCCATCAGTGAGCGGGGCTCCTACGAGCAGTACTTC
-	TRBV5-1	TRBJ2-1	many	CASSLHRDLNEQFF	TGCGCCAGCAGCTTGCATCGGGATCTCAATGAGCAGTTCTTC